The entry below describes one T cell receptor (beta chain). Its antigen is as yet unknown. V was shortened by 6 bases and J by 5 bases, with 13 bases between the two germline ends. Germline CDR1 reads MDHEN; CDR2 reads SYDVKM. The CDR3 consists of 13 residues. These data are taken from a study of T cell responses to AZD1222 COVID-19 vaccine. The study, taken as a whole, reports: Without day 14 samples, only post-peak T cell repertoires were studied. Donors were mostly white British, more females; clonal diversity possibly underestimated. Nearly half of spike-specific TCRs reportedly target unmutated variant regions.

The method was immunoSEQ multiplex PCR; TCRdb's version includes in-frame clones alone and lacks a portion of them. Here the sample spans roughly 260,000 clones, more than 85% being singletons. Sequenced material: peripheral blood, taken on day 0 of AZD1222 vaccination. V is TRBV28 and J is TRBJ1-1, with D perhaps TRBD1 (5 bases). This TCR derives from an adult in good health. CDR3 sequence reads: CASSEWGWTEAFF. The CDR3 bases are TGTGCCAGCAGCGAATGGGGGTGGACTGAAGCTTTCTTT.